This T cell receptor (beta chain) was captured by sequencing in a study of blood T cell repertoires in COVID-19. CDR1 is LGHDT and CDR2 is YNNKEL in the germline V gene (reference sequence). The CDR3 covers 16 residues. The V end was cut by 1 base, the J end by 3 bases, with 15 bases between. This clone was seen a single time. Produced via immunoSEQ multiplex PCR; TCRdb's table is partial and in-frame only. The table shows about 100,000 clones, with over 85% occurring only once. The V call is TRBV3-1 (or the pseudogene TRBV3-2), the J call TRBJ1-1, with D possibly being TRBD1 (5 bases). The sample comprised peripheral blood. The receptor comes from a man between 65 and 85 years old with acute or convalescent COVID-19. The DNA of the CDR3 is TGTGCCAGCAGCCAAGGGGTGGGATCGGGGGACACTGAAGCTTTCTTT. This encodes CASSQGVGSGDTEAFF.